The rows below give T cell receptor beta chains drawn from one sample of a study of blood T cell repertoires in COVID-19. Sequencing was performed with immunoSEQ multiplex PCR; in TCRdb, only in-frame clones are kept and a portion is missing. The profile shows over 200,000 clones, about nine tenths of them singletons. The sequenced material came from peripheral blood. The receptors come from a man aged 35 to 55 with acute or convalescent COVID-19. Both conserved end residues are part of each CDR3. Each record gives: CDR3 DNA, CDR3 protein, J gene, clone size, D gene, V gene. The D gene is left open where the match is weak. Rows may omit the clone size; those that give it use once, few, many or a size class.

cdr3_nt: TGTGCCACCTCAGGGGCCCCTTTGGTGAATACGCAGTATTTT
cdr3_aa: CATSGAPLVNTQYF
j_call: TRBJ2-3
clone_size: once
d_call: -
v_call: TRBV19

cdr3_nt: TGTGCCAGCAGCTTAGGGACAGGACCTGGAAACACCATATATTTT
cdr3_aa: CASSLGTGPGNTIYF
j_call: TRBJ1-3
clone_size: -
d_call: -
v_call: TRBV13

cdr3_nt: TGTGCCAGCAGCCCCAAGCGGCAGGGGGGAACAGATACGCAGTATTTT
cdr3_aa: CASSPKRQGGTDTQYF
j_call: TRBJ2-3
clone_size: -
d_call: -
v_call: TRBV7-9

cdr3_nt: TGTGCCAGCAGTCCCCGACTAGCGGAGCCCCCAACCTACAATGAGCAGTTCTTC
cdr3_aa: CASSPRLAEPPTYNEQFF
j_call: TRBJ2-1
clone_size: -
d_call: TRBD2
v_call: TRBV27

cdr3_nt: TGTGCCAGCAGCGTAGATACAGGGGAGACCCAGTACTTC
cdr3_aa: CASSVDTGETQYF
j_call: TRBJ2-5
clone_size: -
d_call: -
v_call: TRBV9

cdr3_nt: TGTGCCAGCAGTTCACAGGGGTTACAGCCCCAGCATTTT
cdr3_aa: CASSSQGLQPQHF
j_call: TRBJ1-5
clone_size: -
d_call: TRBD1
v_call: TRBV27

cdr3_nt: TGTGCCAGCAGCTCGCTTGGAGGGGACAGTGAGAATGGCTACACCTTC
cdr3_aa: CASSSLGGDSENGYTF
j_call: TRBJ1-2
clone_size: -
d_call: TRBD1
v_call: TRBV5-6

cdr3_nt: TGTGCCTGGAGTCTGATGGGGCCCCAGCCCCAGCATTTT
cdr3_aa: CAWSLMGPQPQHF
j_call: TRBJ1-5
clone_size: once
d_call: -
v_call: TRBV30

cdr3_nt: TGCGCCAGCATCCGGACAGCGGATTCGAACACTGAAGCTTTCTTT
cdr3_aa: CASIRTADSNTEAFF
j_call: TRBJ1-1
clone_size: -
d_call: -
v_call: TRBV10-2

cdr3_nt: TGTGCCAGCGCTCAGGCGGGGGGGGCCGAATACAATGAGCAGTTCTTC
cdr3_aa: CASAQAGGAEYNEQFF
j_call: TRBJ2-1
clone_size: -
d_call: TRBD2
v_call: TRBV6-4

cdr3_nt: TGTGCCAGCAGTGAACTCTCTGGGGCCAACGTCCTGACTTTC
cdr3_aa: CASSELSGANVLTF
j_call: TRBJ2-6
clone_size: -
d_call: -
v_call: TRBV2

cdr3_nt: TGTGCCAGCAGCATGGGCAGTAATCAGCCCCAGCATTTT
cdr3_aa: CASSMGSNQPQHF
j_call: TRBJ1-5
clone_size: -
d_call: -
v_call: TRBV21-1

cdr3_nt: TGTGCCAGCAGCTTAGAGGGACAGGGGGCCGGGAACACTGAAGCTTTCTTT
cdr3_aa: CASSLEGQGAGNTEAFF
j_call: TRBJ1-1
clone_size: -
d_call: TRBD1
v_call: TRBV7-3

cdr3_nt: TGTGCCAGCAGCTTAGTGGCTAGCGGGAATAGGGCCTACAATGAGCAGTTCTTC
cdr3_aa: CASSLVASGNRAYNEQFF
j_call: TRBJ2-1
clone_size: -
d_call: TRBD2
v_call: TRBV7-6

cdr3_nt: TGCGCCAGCAGCAAAGCTTCGGGACAGGACTATGGCTACACCTTC
cdr3_aa: CASSKASGQDYGYTF
j_call: TRBJ1-2
clone_size: -
d_call: TRBD1
v_call: TRBV4-1

cdr3_nt: TGCAGCGTGGCCGGGACTAGCGTTTTGGGTGAGCAGTTCTTC
cdr3_aa: CSVAGTSVLGEQFF
j_call: TRBJ2-1
clone_size: -
d_call: TRBD2
v_call: TRBV29-1

cdr3_nt: TGTGCCACCAGCCTACAGGGGTTCAATCAGCCCCAGCATTTT
cdr3_aa: CATSLQGFNQPQHF
j_call: TRBJ1-5
clone_size: -
d_call: TRBD1
v_call: TRBV15